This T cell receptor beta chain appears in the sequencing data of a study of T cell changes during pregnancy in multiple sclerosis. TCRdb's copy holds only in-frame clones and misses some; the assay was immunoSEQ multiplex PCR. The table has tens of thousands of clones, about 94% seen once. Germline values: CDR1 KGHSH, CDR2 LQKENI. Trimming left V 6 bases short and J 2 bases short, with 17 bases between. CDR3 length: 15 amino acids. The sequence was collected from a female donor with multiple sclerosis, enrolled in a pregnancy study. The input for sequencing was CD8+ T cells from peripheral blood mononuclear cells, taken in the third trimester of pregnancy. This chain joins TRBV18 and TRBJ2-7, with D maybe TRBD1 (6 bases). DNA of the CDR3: TGTGCCAGCTCCGCATACAGGGATGATACCTACGAGCAGTACTTC. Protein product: CASSAYRDDTYEQYF.